This T cell receptor beta chain was sequenced for a study of blood T cells in healthy people across ages. PBMCs, at least 7 million per sample, were isolated. Study results and limitations: Possibly, changes in expanded clonotypes were confounded because donor CMV status was unknown.

Concerning this clonotype itself: The antigen remains undetermined.

Alongside a J-beta primer mix, a sample-barcoded 5' primer served in a second PCR lasting roughly 7 to 12 cycles. Every cDNA molecule carried a tag from a template-switch adaptor bearing 12 random nucleotides. Using its own MiXCR run on the 5' RACE reads, TCRdb lists one record per CDR3 protein. The sample holds 800,000 to 1,000,000 distinct CDR3 sequences, about 44% seen once. CDR1 is SGHDT, CDR2 YYEEEE, per germline. With 3 bases clipped from V and 6 bases from J, the junction kept 13 bases outside the gene matches. This CDR3 spans 16 amino acids. Sequencing used blood. The chain is built from TRBV5-6 and TRBJ2-3, with 7 nucleotides matching TRBD1. The sequence came from a man between 25 and 39 years old in good health. The CDR3 reads CASSWGRDSRSDTQYF. The CDR3 nucleotides are TGTGCCAGCAGCTGGGGTCGGGACAGCCGGTCCGATACGCAGTATTTT.